This is a list of T cell receptor beta chains from one sample in a study of blood T cell repertoires in COVID-19. The data were produced by immunoSEQ multiplex PCR, yet TCRdb's version contains in-frame clones alone and is incomplete. The sample contains 250,000 or so clones, roughly 84% of which appear only once. The sequencing sample was made of PBMCs or T cells enriched from blood (not recorded which). These receptors came from a man aged 45 to 65 who had recovered from COVID-19. CDR3s include the opening cysteine and the closing phenylalanine or tryptophan. A D gene is named only where the DNA matches it firmly. A row's size may be missing; if present it is once, few, many or a size class.

clone_size	v_call	d_call	j_call	cdr3_nt	cdr3_aa
.	TRBV5-4	.	TRBJ1-2	TGTGCCAGCAGCTTGGAGGACAGCACGTATGGCTACACCTTC	CASSLEDSTYGYTF
.	TRBV28	.	TRBJ2-3	TGTGCCAGCAGTATTGGGACTCCAGGCACAGATACGCAGTATTTT	CASSIGTPGTDTQYF
.	TRBV19	.	TRBJ1-1	TGTGCCAGTAGTATAAGGGGGACGGTGAACACTGAAGCTTTCTTT	CASSIRGTVNTEAFF
.	TRBV10-3	.	TRBJ1-6	TGTGCCATCTCCCCGACAGGTTCACCCCTCCACTTT	CAISPTGSPLHF
.	TRBV9	.	TRBJ2-7	TGTGCCAGCAGCAAAACCAGCTCCTACGAGCAGTACTTC	CASSKTSSYEQYF
.	TRBV7-9	TRBD1	TRBJ1-1	TGTGCCAGCAGCTCACAGGGGCTGAACACTGAAGCTTTCTTT	CASSSQGLNTEAFF
once	TRBV6-5	TRBD1	TRBJ1-1	TGTGCCAGCAGTTACTCGCAGGGGGCGAACACTGAAGCTTTCTTT	CASSYSQGANTEAFF
.	TRBV11-2	.	TRBJ1-4	TGTGCCAGTAACTATGCTGGGAGTGAAAAACTGTTTTTT	CASNYAGSEKLFF
.	TRBV6-2/TRBV6-3	TRBD2	TRBJ2-3	TGTGCCAGCAGTTGGGGACTAGCGGAAACTAGCACAGATACGCAGTATTTT	CASSWGLAETSTDTQYF
.	TRBV7-2	.	TRBJ2-3	TGTGCCAGCAGCCTGGTGTTACCCGGACAGCCTCCCACAGATACGCAGTATTTT	CASSLVLPGQPPTDTQYF
once	TRBV24-1	.	TRBJ1-5	TGTGCCACTTCTACCCAGGGCGGCTATCAGCCCCAGCATTTT	CATSTQGGYQPQHF
.	TRBV2	TRBD1	TRBJ1-1	TGTGCCAGCAGAGGACAGGTCGTGAACACTGAAGCTTTCTTT	CASRGQVVNTEAFF
.	TRBV7-3	.	TRBJ1-1	TGTGCCAGCAGCGCCCCCGGGAACACTGAAGCTTTCTTT	CASSAPGNTEAFF
.	TRBV6-2/TRBV6-3	.	TRBJ2-7	TGTGCCAGCAGTTGGGCTAGCCTTTCCTCCTACGAGCAGTACTTC	CASSWASLSSYEQYF
.	TRBV28	.	TRBJ1-5	TGTGCCAGCTATTCCGGGGTTGTCGGGCAGCCCCAGCATTTT	CASYSGVVGQPQHF
.	TRBV5-1	.	TRBJ2-1	TGCGCCAGCAGCTTGGCTCCCGGAGCCTACAATGAGCAGTTCTTC	CASSLAPGAYNEQFF
.	TRBV12-3/TRBV12-4	.	TRBJ2-2	TGTGCCAGCAGTTTGGTAGTCACCGGGGAGCTGTTTTTT	CASSLVVTGELFF
.	TRBV6-4	TRBD1	TRBJ1-1	TGTGCCAGCAAGGAACAGGGGCCGAACACTGAAGCTTTCTTT	CASKEQGPNTEAFF
.	TRBV12-5	TRBD1	TRBJ1-3	TGTGCTAGTGGTTCTGCAGGGGGGTCCTCTGGAAACACCATATATTTT	CASGSAGGSSGNTIYF
.	TRBV12-3/TRBV12-4	.	TRBJ2-3	TGTGCCAGCAGTTCCCGACTAGAGCCGCAGTATTTT	CASSSRLEPQYF
.	TRBV6-2/TRBV6-3	TRBD1	TRBJ1-1	TGTGCCAGCAGTTACCCTTGGGGACAGGGAAACACTGAAGCTTTCTTT	CASSYPWGQGNTEAFF
.	TRBV19	TRBD2	TRBJ2-2	TGTGCCAGTAGCCACCCTCGGACTAGTACCGGGGAGCTGTTTTTT	CASSHPRTSTGELFF
many	TRBV28	TRBD2	TRBJ2-7	TGTGCCAGCAGGAGGACTAGCGCCCCATCCTACGAGCAGTACTTC	CASRRTSAPSYEQYF
.	TRBV30	TRBD1	TRBJ2-5	TGTGCCTGGAGTGTACAGGGGGGAATAAGAGAGACCCAGTACTTC	CAWSVQGGIRETQYF
.	TRBV11-1	.	TRBJ2-2	TGTGCCAGCAGCTTATTCTCAGCGAACACCGGGGAGCTGTTTTTT	CASSLFSANTGELFF
.	TRBV7-6	TRBD2	TRBJ2-1	TGTGCCAGCAGCTTAGCGACTAGCGGGGGGCCTGAGCAGTTCTTC	CASSLATSGGPEQFF
.	TRBV5-1	TRBD1	TRBJ2-5	TGCGCCAGTCAAGCAGACAGGGTACAGACCCAGTACTTC	CASQADRVQTQYF
.	TRBV9	.	TRBJ1-4	TGTGCCAGCAGCGTAGACGGGGGGTTGGATGAAAAACTGTTTTTT	CASSVDGGLDEKLFF
few	TRBV6-5	.	TRBJ2-6	TGTGCCAGCAGTTACGGGGCAGGCTCTGGGGCCAACGTCCTGACTTTC	CASSYGAGSGANVLTF
once	TRBV5-1	.	TRBJ2-7	TGCGCCAGCAGCTTGGGGGGACCTGACAGAGCGGGCCCCTTCTTGGAGCAGTACTTC	CASSLGGPDRAGPFLEQYF
once	TRBV7-8	TRBD1	TRBJ1-1	TGTGCCAGCAGCTACGCGGGACAGGGGAACACTGAAGCTTTCTTT	CASSYAGQGNTEAFF
.	TRBV29-1	TRBD1	TRBJ2-1	TGCAGCGGCCGAACAGGGGGCGCCGGTGAGCAGTTCTTC	CSGRTGGAGEQFF
.	TRBV7-2	TRBD2	TRBJ2-1	TGTGCCAGCAGCGCACTAGCGGGGGGGACGGTTTTGTTCTTC	CASSALAGGTVLFF
.	TRBV19	.	TRBJ1-2	TGTGCCAGTAGTACCGCTCTTGACAGCGGGGGCTACACCTTC	CASSTALDSGGYTF
.	TRBV14	.	TRBJ1-2	TGTGCCAGCAGCCAAGGCCGGGTTGCAATTAAGAAAGGCTACACCTTC	CASSQGRVAIKKGYTF
.	TRBV19	.	TRBJ2-5	TGTGCCAGTCAGGCAAACCAAGAGACCCAGTACTTC	CASQANQETQYF
.	TRBV3-1/TRBV3-2	.	TRBJ2-4	TGTGCCAGCAGCCAAGGGCCGGGTGCCAAAAACATTCAGTACTTC	CASSQGPGAKNIQYF
.	TRBV7-2	TRBD2	TRBJ2-2	TGTGCCAGCAGCTTAGCAGGGCTAGCGGGAAACACCGGGGAGCTGTTTTTT	CASSLAGLAGNTGELFF
.	TRBV7-2	.	TRBJ2-2	TGTGCCAGCAGCTCCGAGATCGGGGAGCTGTTTTTT	CASSSEIGELFF
.	TRBV5-1	.	TRBJ2-5	TGCGCCAGCAGCTTGGGGGCAGGGCCAGAGGAGACCCAGTACTTC	CASSLGAGPEETQYF
.	TRBV28	TRBD2	TRBJ2-1	TGTGCCAGCAGTCCCAGCCTAGCGGGATTTACCTACAATGAGCAGTTCTTC	CASSPSLAGFTYNEQFF
.	TRBV29-1	TRBD2	TRBJ2-2	TGCAGCGTTGCGTACCTGGGACTAGCGAGGGGCGGGGAGCTGTTTTTT	CSVAYLGLARGGELFF
.	TRBV19	TRBD2	TRBJ2-2	TGTGCCAGTACTCCGGGACTAGCCAACACCGGGGAGCTGTTTTTT	CASTPGLANTGELFF
.	TRBV18	.	TRBJ1-1	TGTGCCAGCTCACCGAACAAGGGCAGGGTCTCTGAAGCTTTCTTT	CASSPNKGRVSEAFF
.	TRBV30	.	TRBJ2-5	TGTGCCTGGAGTGTACTGGAGACCCAGTACTTC	CAWSVLETQYF
.	TRBV18	.	TRBJ2-3	TGTGCCAGCTCACGGGACTTCACAGATACGCAGTATTTT	CASSRDFTDTQYF
.	TRBV7-2	.	TRBJ1-1	TGTGCCAGCAGCTTAGACAGTTCGAACACTGAAGCTTTCTTT	CASSLDSSNTEAFF
.	TRBV7-2	.	TRBJ1-2	TGTGCCAGCAGCTTAGCTCCTACTAACTATGGCTACACCTTC	CASSLAPTNYGYTF
.	TRBV12-5	TRBD2	TRBJ2-2	TGTGCTAGTGGTTTGGTCGCGGGGGGGCCCCCAAACACCGGGGAGCTGTTTTTT	CASGLVAGGPPNTGELFF
.	TRBV11-2	TRBD1	TRBJ1-4	TGTGCCAGCAGCGCCCGACAGGGCAATTGGGGAAAACTGTTTTTT	CASSARQGNWGKLFF
once	TRBV28	.	TRBJ1-3	TGTGCCTCCTCAACGGGGGTAAACACCATATATTTT	CASSTGVNTIYF
.	TRBV3-1/TRBV3-2	.	TRBJ2-5	TGTGCCAGCAGCCAAGAAGCGAGGGCTCAAGAGACCCAGTACTTC	CASSQEARAQETQYF
.	TRBV7-2	.	TRBJ2-7	TGTGCCAGCAGCTTTAAGCGCGAGCAGTACTTC	CASSFKREQYF
.	TRBV19	.	TRBJ1-1	TGTGCCAGTTCGGACAGACATCCGAACACTGAAGCTTTCTTT	CASSDRHPNTEAFF
few	TRBV4-3	TRBD2	TRBJ2-7	TGCGCCAGCAGCCAAGACCTCGGACTAGTCTACGAGCAGTACTTC	CASSQDLGLVYEQYF